The 21 T cell receptor beta chains presented below share a single source sample, sequenced in a study of blood T cell repertoires in COVID-19. Clones were sequenced by immunoSEQ multiplex PCR, and TCRdb holds only the in-frame ones, with some missing. This sample carries 60,000 to 100,000 clones, 70% to 90% of them seen once, and the ten largest clones take under 6%. The sequenced material came from peripheral blood. The origin of the receptors is a man aged 50 to 59 with active COVID-19.

This chain joins TRBV4-3 and TRBJ2-2; no reliable D call. The ends were cut back, 0 bases at V and 1 base at J, with 6 bases in the middle. The CDR3 covers 15 residues. In germline, CDR1 is LGHNA, CDR2 YSLEER. CDR3 bases: TGCGCCAGCAGCCAAGATAATAAGAACACCGGGGAGCTGTTTTTT. This sequence encodes CASSQDNKNTGELFF.

This clone was observed once. The chain combines TRBV2 with TRBJ1-2; 7 positions agree with TRBD1. The V segment lost 6 bases and the J segment 5 bases; nucleotides outside the gene matches: 0. Germline V gene sequence: CDR1 SNHLY, CDR2 FYNNEI. The CDR3 totals 11 residues. CDR3 protein: CASRTGYGYTF. The CDR3 DNA reads TGTGCCAGCAGGACAGGGTATGGCTACACCTTC.

The CDR3 DNA sequence: TGTGCCAGCTCACCAGCTAGCGGTGCGCTGTCATTAGATACGCAGTATTTT. It codes for CASSPASGALSLDTQYF. The chain uses TRBV18 and TRBJ2-3; 7 positions agree with TRBD2. Trimming removed 2 bases from V and 5 bases from J; junction bases left unmatched: 13. CDR3 length: 17 residues. CDR1 is KGHSH and CDR2 is LQKENI in the germline V gene.

The chain is built from TRBV15 and TRBJ2-5, with 7 bases fitting TRBD1. V gave up 4 bases and J gave up 1 base; unmatched junction bases: 3. CDR3 length equals 14 residues. Looked up from germline, CDR1 is LNHNV and CDR2 is YYDKDF (reference sequence). CDR3 sequence (DNA): TGTGCCACCAGCACCTGGGACAGCCAAGAGACCCAGTACTTC. It specifies CATSTWDSQETQYF. The full variable domain, with the rest looked up from reference TRBV15 and TRBJ2-5, is DAMVIQNPRYQVTQFGKPVTLSCSQTLNHNVMYWYQQKSSQAPKLLFHYYDKDFNNEADTPDNFQSRRPNTSFCFLDIRSPGLGDTAMYLCATSTWDSQETQYFGPGTRLLVL.

In regard to this clone: A junction boundary mismatches the germline segment, possibly from a read error. V usage is TRBV7-7 and J usage is TRBJ2-5; 7 nucleotides align to TRBD1. Germline-derived CDR1 and CDR2 are SSHAT and FNYEAQ (reference sequence). The CDR3 totals 13 residues. CDR3 sequence reads: CASSQGVGETQYF. In DNA form, the CDR3 reads TGTGCTAGCAGCCAGGGGGTTGGAGAGACCCAGTACTTC.

The J gene is TRBJ1-1, the V gene TRBV4-1, with D possibly TRBD1 on 5 matching bases. Per the germline V gene, CDR1 is MGHRA and CDR2 is YSYEKL. There are 13 residues in the CDR3. The germline V and J ends were trimmed by 3 bases and 9 bases, with 14 bases remaining between them. In DNA, the CDR3 is TGCGCCAGCAGCCACCTGGGGGGAGACCAAGCTTTCTTT. Amino acid sequence: CASSHLGGDQAFF.

This rearrangement joins TRBV6-5 to TRBJ1-5; 7 bases are shared with TRBD1. The CDR3 runs 15 residues. Germline CDR1 reads MNHEY; CDR2 reads SVGAGI. With 6 bases clipped from V and 1 base from J, the junction kept 6 bases outside the gene matches. CDR3 loop: CASRRKGASNQPQHF. The CDR3, as DNA: TGTGCCAGCAGACGTAAGGGGGCCAGCAATCAGCCCCAGCATTTT.

The chain carries TRBV28 and TRBJ1-1; D not certain. Trimming pared 4 bases from V and 3 bases from J, leaving 15 bases between. The CDR3 totals 15 residues. Germline V gene data show CDR1 as MDHEN and CDR2 as SYDVKM. CDR3 amino acids: CASSSLSDGDTEAFF. Written as DNA, the CDR3 is TGTGCCAGCAGTTCGCTTAGTGACGGGGACACTGAAGCTTTCTTT.

This sequence joins TRBV4-1 and TRBJ2-7; 11 bases align to TRBD1. CDR1 is MGHRA, CDR2 YSYEKL, per germline. The V and J ends lost 2 bases and 3 bases, in that order; junction bases with no gene match: 3. The CDR3 has 15 amino acids. Here the CDR3 reads CASSQPGQGVYEQYF. The CDR3 nucleotides read TGCGCCAGCAGCCAACCGGGACAGGGGGTCTACGAGCAGTACTTC.

This chain joins TRBV7-9 and TRBJ1-1, with D possibly TRBD1 on 6 matching bases. Trimming pared 5 bases from V and 2 bases from J, leaving 9 bases between. Germline CDR1 reads SEHNR; CDR2 reads FQNEAQ (reference sequence). The CDR3 contains 13 residues. Here the CDR3 DNA reads TGTGCCAGCAGCCCGACAGGAAACACTGAAGCTTTCTTT. Its translation is CASSPTGNTEAFF.

The V gene is TRBV19, the J gene TRBJ1-2; TRBD1 might be the D (6 bases). The germline V gene has CDR1 LNHDA and CDR2 SQIVND (reference sequence). The V and J ends lost 5 bases and 8 bases respectively, with 21 bases between them. This CDR3 is 15 amino acids long. The CDR3 DNA follows: TGTGCCAGTAGTCCCCCCCCCTTGGGGGCGTTGGGCTACACCTTC. Its translation is CASSPPPLGALGYTF. Complete variable domain (other parts from reference TRBV19 and TRBJ1-2): DGGITQSPKYLFRKEGQNVTLSCEQNLNHDAMYWYRQDPGQGLRLIYYSQIVNDFQKGDIAEGYSVSREKKESFPLTVTSAQKNPTAFYLCASSPPPLGALGYTFGSGTRLTVV.

The chain joins TRBV4-1 to TRBJ1-1; 7 nucleotides match TRBD1. Germline values: CDR1 MGHRA, CDR2 YSYEKL. Germline trimming cut 4 bases from V and 1 base from J; bases unmatched to any gene: 6. The CDR3 runs 15 residues. In DNA form, the CDR3 reads TGCGCCAGCAGCCTATCCGGGACAGCGAACACTGAAGCTTTCTTT. Residues: CASSLSGTANTEAFF.

The rearrangement joins TRBV10-3 to TRBJ2-7, with D perhaps matching TRBD1 (6 bases). Germline CDR1 is ENHRY and CDR2 is SYGVKD. CDR3 size: 14 residues. Trimming left V 6 bases short and J 0 bases short, with 12 bases between. CDR3: CAIRFTDSSYEQYF. The DNA for the CDR3 is TGTGCCATCAGATTTACGGACAGCTCCTACGAGCAGTACTTC.

This chain connects TRBV5-1 to TRBJ2-2; a weak D match, TRBD1 (6 bases). Trimming took 3 bases from V and 3 from J, leaving 15 bases between them. The CDR3 contains 16 residues. Germline CDR1 SGHRS, CDR2 YFSETQ. This chain's CDR3 is CASSSPQTGYTGELFF. In nucleotides, the CDR3 is TGCGCCAGCAGCTCCCCTCAGACAGGCTACACCGGGGAGCTGTTTTTT.

The chain employs TRBV18 and TRBJ2-1; 11 nucleotides agree with TRBD2. The CDR3 loop spans 17 amino acids. Germline V gene lookup returns CDR1 KGHSH and CDR2 LQKENI. V dropped 3 bases and J dropped 7; count of bases not matched to a gene: 11. The CDR3: CASSPRAGTSGVNEQFF. In DNA form, the CDR3 reads TGTGCCAGCTCACCCAGGGCCGGGACTAGCGGTGTGAATGAGCAGTTCTTC.

This chain joins TRBV6-2 or TRBV6-3 and TRBJ2-4; D possibly corresponds to TRBD2 (6 bases). Germline CDR1 reads MNHEY; CDR2 reads SVGEGT. This CDR3 contains 16 residues. The V and J ends lost 0 bases and 1 base respectively, with 10 bases between them. CDR3 bases: TGTGCCAGCAGTTACTCCGCGGGGTGGGCCAAAAACATTCAGTACTTC. Translated, it gives CASSYSAGWAKNIQYF.

V usage is TRBV4-1 and J usage is TRBJ2-7, with 8 bases aligning to TRBD2. The CDR3 has 13 residues. Germline CDR1 and CDR2: MGHRA and YSYEKL. Germline trimming cut 6 bases from V and 2 bases from J; bases unmatched to any gene: 3. In DNA, the CDR3 is TGCGCCAGCAGGGGTAGCGGGACCTACGAGCAGTACTTC. Translating gives CASRGSGTYEQYF.

V and J are TRBV18 and TRBJ2-7; 8 nucleotides agree with TRBD1. The CDR3 covers 14 residues. Germline CDR1 and CDR2: KGHSH and LQKENI. The V and J ends lost 2 bases and 3 bases, in that order; junction bases with no gene match: 3. This CDR3 is CASSPSGGYYEQYF. DNA of the CDR3: TGTGCCAGCTCACCATCAGGGGGCTACTACGAGCAGTACTTC. The full variable domain, with the rest looked up from reference TRBV18 and TRBJ2-7, is NAGVMQNPRHLVRRRGQEARLRCSPMKGHSHVYWYRQLPEEGLKFMVYLQKENIIDESGMPKERFSAEFPKEGPSILRIQQVVRGDSAAYFCASSPSGGYYEQYFGPGTRLTVT.

The chain recombines TRBV5-8 with TRBJ2-7, with 7 bases fitting TRBD1. J was trimmed by 3 bases and V by 3 bases; bases with no gene match: 12. The CDR3 sequence is 16 residues long. Germline loops: CDR1 SGHTS, CDR2 YDEGEE. The CDR3 DNA is TGTGCCAGCAGCTACCGACTACGACAGGGAAACTACGAGCAGTACTTC. Amino acid sequence: CASSYRLRQGNYEQYF.

This clone was observed a handful of times. This chain joins TRBV28 and TRBJ1-3; TRBD1 agrees at 7 bases. Trimming removed 7 bases from V and 4 bases from J; junction bases left unmatched: 10. Germline CDR1 MDHEN, CDR2 SYDVKM. CDR3 length: 15 amino acids. The DNA for the CDR3 is TGTGCCAGCACCCCGACAGGGTTGAAAGGAAACACCATATATTTT. Translating gives CASTPTGLKGNTIYF.

The chain recombines TRBV9 with TRBJ1-1; no clear D. Germline values: CDR1 SGDLS, CDR2 YYNGEE. The CDR3 consists of 13 residues. V dropped 3 bases and J dropped 4 bases, with 10 bases sitting between them. CDR3 DNA: TGTGCCAGCAGCGCGACGGGAGGCACTGAAGCTTTCTTT. Translated: CASSATGGTEAFF. Combining the CDR3 with reference TRBV9 and TRBJ1-1 gives the whole variable domain DSGVTQTPKHLITATGQRVTLRCSPRSGDLSVYWYQQSLDQGLQFLIQYYNGEERAKGNILERFSAQQFPDLHSELNLSSLELGDSALYFCASSATGGTEAFFGQGTRLTVV.